This TCR beta chain derives from a study of blood T cell repertoires in COVID-19. This clone is a singleton in its sample. The CDR3 covers 15 residues. Germline CDR1 is MNHEY and CDR2 is SMNVEV (reference sequence). The V gene lost 4 bases and the J gene lost 5 bases, with 15 bases spanning the gap. Original methodology: Quantification of nucleated cells was approximated via reference gene primer amplification. Using immunoSEQ multiplex PCR, the repertoire was profiled, and TCRdb retains in-frame clones only, with some absent. The V and J calls and the clone size are those of that table, but D and trimming were determined from the DNA. The table has a few hundred thousand clones, 75% to 90% seen once; the top ten hold around 1%.

Sequenced material: PBMCs or T cells enriched from blood (not recorded which). This chain connects TRBV27 to TRBJ1-5, with a possible D match to TRBD1 (6 bases). This clonotype was obtained from a man in his late teens or twenties who had recovered from COVID-19. The CDR3 protein is CASSSYRDPDQPQHF. CDR3 sequence (DNA): TGTGCCAGCAGTTCCTACAGGGATCCCGATCAGCCCCAGCATTTT.